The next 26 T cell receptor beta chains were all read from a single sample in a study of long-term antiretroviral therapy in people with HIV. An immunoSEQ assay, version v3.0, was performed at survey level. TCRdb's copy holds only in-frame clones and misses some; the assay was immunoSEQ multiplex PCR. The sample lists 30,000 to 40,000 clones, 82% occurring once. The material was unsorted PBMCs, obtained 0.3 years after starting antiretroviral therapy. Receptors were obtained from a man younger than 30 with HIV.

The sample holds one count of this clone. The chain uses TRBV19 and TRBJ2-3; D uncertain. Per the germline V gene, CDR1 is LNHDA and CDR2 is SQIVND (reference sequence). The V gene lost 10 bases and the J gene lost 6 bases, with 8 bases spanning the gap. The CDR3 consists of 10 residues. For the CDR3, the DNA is TGTGCCACCGTGGGGGATACGCAGTATTTT. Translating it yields CATVGDTQYF.

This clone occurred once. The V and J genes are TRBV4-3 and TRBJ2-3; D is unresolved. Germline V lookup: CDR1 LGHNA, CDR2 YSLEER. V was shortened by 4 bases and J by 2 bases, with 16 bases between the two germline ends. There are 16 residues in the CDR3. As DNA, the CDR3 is TGCGCCAGCAGCCCCCGGGTAGGGATAGCCACAGATACGCAGTATTTT. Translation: CASSPRVGIATDTQYF.

The CDR3 loop reads CASSPGDIRYEQYF. Here the CDR3 DNA reads TGCGCCAGCAGCCCAGGGGACATTCGCTACGAGCAGTACTTC. J is TRBJ2-7 and V is TRBV23-1, with D possibly being TRBD1 (6 bases). TRBV23-1 is sorted into the ORF group, with uncertain function. Trimming cost V 6 bases and J 3 bases, with 15 bases left between them. The CDR3 runs to 14 residues.

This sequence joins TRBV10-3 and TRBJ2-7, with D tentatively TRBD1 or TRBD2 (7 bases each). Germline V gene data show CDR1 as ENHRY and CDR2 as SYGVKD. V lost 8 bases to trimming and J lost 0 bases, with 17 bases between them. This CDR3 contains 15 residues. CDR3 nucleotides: TGTGCCATCTCAAATGGGGGGGACAGCTCCTACGAGCAGTACTTC. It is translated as CAISNGGDSSYEQYF.

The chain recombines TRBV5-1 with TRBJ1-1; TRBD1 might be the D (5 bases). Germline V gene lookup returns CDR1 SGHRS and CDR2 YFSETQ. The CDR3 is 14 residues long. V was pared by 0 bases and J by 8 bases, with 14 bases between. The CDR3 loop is CASSLDGGSTEAFF. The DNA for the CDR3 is TGCGCCAGCAGCTTGGACGGGGGGTCGACGGAAGCTTTCTTT.

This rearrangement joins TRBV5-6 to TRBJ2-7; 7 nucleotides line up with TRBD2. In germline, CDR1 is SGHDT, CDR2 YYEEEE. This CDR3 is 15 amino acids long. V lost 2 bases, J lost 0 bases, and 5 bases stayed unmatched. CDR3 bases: TGTGCCAGCAGCTTTGAGCGGGACTACTCCTACGAGCAGTACTTC. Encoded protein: CASSFERDYSYEQYF.

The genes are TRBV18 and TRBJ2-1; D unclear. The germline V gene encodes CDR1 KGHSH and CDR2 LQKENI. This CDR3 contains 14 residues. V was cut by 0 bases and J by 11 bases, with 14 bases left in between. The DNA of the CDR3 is TGTGCCAGCTCACCACCGGTTCCTGAGTTGAAGCAGTTCTTC. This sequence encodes CASSPPVPELKQFF.

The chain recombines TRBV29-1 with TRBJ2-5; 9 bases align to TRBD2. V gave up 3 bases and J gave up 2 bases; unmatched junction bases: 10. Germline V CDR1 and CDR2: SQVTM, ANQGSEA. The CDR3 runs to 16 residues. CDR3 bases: TGCAGCGTTGACGGCGGGGGGGCCCCGGGGCAAGAGACCCAGTACTTC. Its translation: CSVDGGGAPGQETQYF.

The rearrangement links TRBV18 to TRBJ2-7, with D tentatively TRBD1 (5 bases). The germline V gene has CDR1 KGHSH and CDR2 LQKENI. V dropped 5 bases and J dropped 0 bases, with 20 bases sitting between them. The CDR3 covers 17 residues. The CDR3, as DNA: TGTGCCAGCTCAGGTGTAGTACCAGGGATCAGCTCCTACGAGCAGTACTTC. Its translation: CASSGVVPGISSYEQYF.

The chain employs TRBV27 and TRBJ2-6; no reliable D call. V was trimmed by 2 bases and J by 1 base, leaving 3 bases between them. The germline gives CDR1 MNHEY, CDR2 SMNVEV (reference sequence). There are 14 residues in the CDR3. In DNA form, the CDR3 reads TGTGCCAGCAGTTTAGCTTCTGGGGCCAACGTCCTGACTTTC. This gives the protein CASSLASGANVLTF.

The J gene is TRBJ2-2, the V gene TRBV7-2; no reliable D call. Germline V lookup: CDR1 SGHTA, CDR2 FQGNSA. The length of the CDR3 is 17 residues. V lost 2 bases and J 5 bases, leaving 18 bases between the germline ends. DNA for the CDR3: TGTGCCAGCAGCTTAACCCCTACTTGGACGCGAACCGGGGAGCTGTTTTTT. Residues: CASSLTPTWTRTGELFF. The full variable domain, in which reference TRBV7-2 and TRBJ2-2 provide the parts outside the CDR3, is GAGVSQSPSNKVTEKGKDVELRCDPISGHTALYWYRQSLGQGLEFLIYFQGNSAPDKSGLPSDRFSAERTGGSVSTLTIQRTQQEDSAVYLCASSLTPTWTRTGELFFGEGSRLTVL.

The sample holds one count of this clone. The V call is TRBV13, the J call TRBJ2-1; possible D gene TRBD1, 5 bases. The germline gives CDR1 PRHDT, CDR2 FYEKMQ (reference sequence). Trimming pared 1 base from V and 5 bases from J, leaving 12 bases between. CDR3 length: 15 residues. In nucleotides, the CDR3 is TGTGCCAGCAGCTTAGAGGTACAGGACGACAATGAGCAGTTCTTC. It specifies CASSLEVQDDNEQFF.

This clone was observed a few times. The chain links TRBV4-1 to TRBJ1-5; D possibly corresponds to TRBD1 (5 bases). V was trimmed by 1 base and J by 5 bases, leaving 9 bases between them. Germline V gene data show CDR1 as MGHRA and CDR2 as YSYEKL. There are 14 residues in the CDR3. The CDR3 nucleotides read TGCGCCAGCAGCCAAGGGACACCTTATCAGCCCCAGCATTTT. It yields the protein CASSQGTPYQPQHF.

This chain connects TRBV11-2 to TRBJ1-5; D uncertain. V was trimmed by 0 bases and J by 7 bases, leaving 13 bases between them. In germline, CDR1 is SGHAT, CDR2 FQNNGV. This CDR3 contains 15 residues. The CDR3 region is CASSLDGLPGQPQHF. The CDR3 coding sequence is TGTGCCAGCAGCTTAGATGGACTCCCCGGGCAGCCCCAGCATTTT.

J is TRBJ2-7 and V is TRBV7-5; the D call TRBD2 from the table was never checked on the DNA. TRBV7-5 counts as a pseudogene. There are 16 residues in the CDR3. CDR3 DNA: TGTGCCAGAAGCTTACACAGGGAGGGAGGGTACTACGAGCAGTACTTC. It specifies CARSLHREGGYYEQYF.

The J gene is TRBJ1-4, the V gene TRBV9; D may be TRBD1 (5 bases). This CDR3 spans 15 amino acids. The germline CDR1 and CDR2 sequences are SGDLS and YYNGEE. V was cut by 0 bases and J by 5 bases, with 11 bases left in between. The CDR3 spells CASSVEGAFNEKLFF. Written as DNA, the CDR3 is TGTGCCAGCAGCGTAGAAGGGGCGTTCAATGAAAAACTGTTTTTT. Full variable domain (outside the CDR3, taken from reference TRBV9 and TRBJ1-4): DSGVTQTPKHLITATGQRVTLRCSPRSGDLSVYWYQQSLDQGLQFLIQYYNGEERAKGNILERFSAQQFPDLHSELNLSSLELGDSALYFCASSVEGAFNEKLFFGSGTQLSVL.

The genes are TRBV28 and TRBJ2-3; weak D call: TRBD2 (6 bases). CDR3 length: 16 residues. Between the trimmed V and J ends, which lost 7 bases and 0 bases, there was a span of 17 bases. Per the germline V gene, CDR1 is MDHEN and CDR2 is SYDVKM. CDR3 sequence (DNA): TGTGCCAGCACATTTTTACTCGGGGGTAGCACAGATACGCAGTATTTT. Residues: CASTFLLGGSTDTQYF.

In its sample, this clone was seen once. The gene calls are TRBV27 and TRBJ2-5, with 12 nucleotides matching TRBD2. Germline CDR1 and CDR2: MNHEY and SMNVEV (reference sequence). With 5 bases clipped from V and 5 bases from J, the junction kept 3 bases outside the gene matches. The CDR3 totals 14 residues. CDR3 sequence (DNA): TGTGCCAGCAGTCCTAGCGGGGGGGCTGAGACCCAGTACTTC. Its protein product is CASSPSGGAETQYF.

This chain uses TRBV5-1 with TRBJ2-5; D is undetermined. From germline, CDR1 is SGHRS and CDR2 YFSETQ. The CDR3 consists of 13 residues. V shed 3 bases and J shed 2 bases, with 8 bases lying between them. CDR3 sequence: CASSSLRQETQYF. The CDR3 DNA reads TGCGCCAGCAGCTCATTAAGACAAGAGACCCAGTACTTC. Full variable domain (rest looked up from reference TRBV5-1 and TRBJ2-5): KAGVTQTPRYLIKTRGQQVTLSCSPISGHRSVSWYQQTPGQGLQFLFEYFSETQRNKGNFPGRFSGRQFSNSRSEMNVSTLELGDSALYLCASSSLRQETQYFGPGTRLLVL.

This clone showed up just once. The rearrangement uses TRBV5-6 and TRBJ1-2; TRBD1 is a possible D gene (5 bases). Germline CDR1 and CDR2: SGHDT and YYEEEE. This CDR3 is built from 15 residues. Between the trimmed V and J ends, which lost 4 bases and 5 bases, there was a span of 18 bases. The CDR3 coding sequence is TGTGCCAGCAGCCCGGGAGTGGGGCAGATGTATGGCTACACCTTC. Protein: CASSPGVGQMYGYTF.

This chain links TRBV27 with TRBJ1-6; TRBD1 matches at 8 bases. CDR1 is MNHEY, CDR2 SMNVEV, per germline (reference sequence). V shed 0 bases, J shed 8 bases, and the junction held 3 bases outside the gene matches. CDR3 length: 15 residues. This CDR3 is CASSLSTGAHSPLHF. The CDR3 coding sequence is TGTGCCAGCAGTTTATCGACAGGGGCGCATTCACCCCTCCACTTT.

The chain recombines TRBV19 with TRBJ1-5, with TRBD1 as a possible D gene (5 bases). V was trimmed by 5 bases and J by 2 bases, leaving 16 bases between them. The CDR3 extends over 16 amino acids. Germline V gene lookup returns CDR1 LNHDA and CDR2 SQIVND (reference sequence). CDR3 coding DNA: TGTGCCAGTAGTCCCCAGGGCAGGTTTGGCAATCAGCCCCAGCATTTT. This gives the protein CASSPQGRFGNQPQHF.

The CDR3 nucleotides are TGTGCCAGCTCCCGGGAAGGATACTACGAGCAGTACTTC. This translates into CASSREGYYEQYF. The rearrangement uses TRBV27 and TRBJ2-7, with a tentative D call TRBD2 (5 bases). CDR1 and CDR2 from the germline V gene are MNHEY and SMNVEV (reference sequence). V was shortened by 8 bases and J by 3 bases, with 14 bases between the two germline ends. CDR3 length: 13 amino acids.

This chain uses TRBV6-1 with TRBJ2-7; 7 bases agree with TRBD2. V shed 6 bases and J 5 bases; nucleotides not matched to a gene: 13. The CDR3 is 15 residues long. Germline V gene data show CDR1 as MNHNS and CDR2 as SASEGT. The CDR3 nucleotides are TGTGCCAGCAGACCTCGGTTCGGGGGAGGGCACGAGCAGTACTTC. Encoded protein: CASRPRFGGGHEQYF.

In nucleotides, the CDR3 is TGTGCCAGCACACTACCGGGACAGGGGCCCACAGATACGCAGTATTTT. Translation gives CASTLPGQGPTDTQYF. The rearrangement links TRBV7-9 to TRBJ2-3; 10 nucleotides match TRBD1. The junction had 9 bases not matched to a gene; V was cut back by 7 bases and J by 2 bases. The CDR3 has 16 amino acids. CDR1 SEHNR and CDR2 FQNEAQ come from the germline V gene (reference sequence).

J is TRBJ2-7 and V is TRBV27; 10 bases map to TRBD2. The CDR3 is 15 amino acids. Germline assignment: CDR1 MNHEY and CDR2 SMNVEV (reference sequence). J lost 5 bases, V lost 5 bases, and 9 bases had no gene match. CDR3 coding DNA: TGTGCCAGCAGTGCCCTTCTAGCGGGGGTCCACGAGCAGTACTTC. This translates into CASSALLAGVHEQYF.